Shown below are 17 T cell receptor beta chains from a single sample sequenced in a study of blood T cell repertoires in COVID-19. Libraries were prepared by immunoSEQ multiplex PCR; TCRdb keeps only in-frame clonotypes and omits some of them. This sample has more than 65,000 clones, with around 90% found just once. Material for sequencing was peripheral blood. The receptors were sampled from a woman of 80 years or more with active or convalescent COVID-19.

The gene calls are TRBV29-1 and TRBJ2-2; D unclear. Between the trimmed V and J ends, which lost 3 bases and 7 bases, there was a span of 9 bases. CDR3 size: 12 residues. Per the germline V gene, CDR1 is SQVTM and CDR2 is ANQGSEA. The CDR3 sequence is CSVDRSGGELFF. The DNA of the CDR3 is TGCAGCGTTGACAGGTCAGGCGGGGAGCTGTTTTTT.

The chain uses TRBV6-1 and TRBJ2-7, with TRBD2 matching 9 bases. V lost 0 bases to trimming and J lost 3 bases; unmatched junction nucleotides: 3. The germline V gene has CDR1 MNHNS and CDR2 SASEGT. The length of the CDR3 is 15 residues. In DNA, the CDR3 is TGTGCCAGCAGTGAAGCGTCGACTAGCGGCTACGAGCAGTACTTC. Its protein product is CASSEASTSGYEQYF.

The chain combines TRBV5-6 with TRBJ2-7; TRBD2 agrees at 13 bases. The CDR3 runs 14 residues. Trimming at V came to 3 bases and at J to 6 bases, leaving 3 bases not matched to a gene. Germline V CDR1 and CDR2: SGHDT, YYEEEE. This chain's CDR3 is CASSSGLAGAEQYF. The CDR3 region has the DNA TGTGCCAGCAGCTCAGGACTAGCGGGGGCCGAGCAGTACTTC.

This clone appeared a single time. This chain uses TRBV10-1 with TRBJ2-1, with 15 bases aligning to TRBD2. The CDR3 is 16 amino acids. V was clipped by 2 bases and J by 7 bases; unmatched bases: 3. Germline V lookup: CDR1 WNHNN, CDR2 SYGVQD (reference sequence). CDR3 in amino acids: CASSEGLAGGRNEQFF. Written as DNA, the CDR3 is TGCGCCAGCAGTGAGGGACTAGCGGGAGGGCGAAATGAGCAGTTCTTC.

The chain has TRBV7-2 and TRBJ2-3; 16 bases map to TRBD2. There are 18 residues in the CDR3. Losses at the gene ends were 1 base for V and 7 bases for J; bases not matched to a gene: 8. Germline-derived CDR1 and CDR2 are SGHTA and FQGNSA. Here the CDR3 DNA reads TGTGCCAGCAGCTTAGGTGGGACTAGCGGGAGGGCCGTAAATACGCAGTATTTT. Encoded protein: CASSLGGTSGRAVNTQYF.

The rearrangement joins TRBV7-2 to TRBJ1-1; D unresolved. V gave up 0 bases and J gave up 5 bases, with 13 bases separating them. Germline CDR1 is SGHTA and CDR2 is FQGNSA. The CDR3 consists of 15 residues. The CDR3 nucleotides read TGTGCCAGCAGCTTAGCTCGGGGATCGGGGACTGAAGCTTTCTTT. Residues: CASSLARGSGTEAFF. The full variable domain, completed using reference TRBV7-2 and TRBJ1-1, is GAGVSQSPSNKVTEKGKDVELRCDPISGHTALYWYRQSLGQGLEFLIYFQGNSAPDKSGLPSDRFSAERTGGSVSTLTIQRTQQEDSAVYLCASSLARGSGTEAFFGQGTRLTVV.

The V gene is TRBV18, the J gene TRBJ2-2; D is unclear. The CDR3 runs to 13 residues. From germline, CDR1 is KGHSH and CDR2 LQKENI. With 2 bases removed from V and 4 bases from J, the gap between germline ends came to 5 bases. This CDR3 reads CASSPVSTGELFF. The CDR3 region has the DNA TGTGCCAGCTCACCAGTCAGCACCGGGGAGCTGTTTTTT. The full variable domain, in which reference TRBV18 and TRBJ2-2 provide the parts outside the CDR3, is NAGVMQNPRHLVRRRGQEARLRCSPMKGHSHVYWYRQLPEEGLKFMVYLQKENIIDESGMPKERFSAEFPKEGPSILRIQQVVRGDSAAYFCASSPVSTGELFFGEGSRLTVL.

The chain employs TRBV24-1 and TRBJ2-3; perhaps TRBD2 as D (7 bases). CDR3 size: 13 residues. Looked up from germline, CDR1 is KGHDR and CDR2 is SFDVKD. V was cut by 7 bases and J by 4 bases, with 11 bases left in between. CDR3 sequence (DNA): TGTGCCACCAGGACGGGGGGCGCAGATACGCAGTATTTT. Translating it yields CATRTGGADTQYF.

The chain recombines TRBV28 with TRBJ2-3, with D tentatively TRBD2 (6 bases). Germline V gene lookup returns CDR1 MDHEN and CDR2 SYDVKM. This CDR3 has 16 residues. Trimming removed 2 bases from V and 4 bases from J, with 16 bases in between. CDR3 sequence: CASSLRLAHSADTQYF. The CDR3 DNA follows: TGTGCCAGCAGTTTACGTCTAGCGCATTCCGCAGATACGCAGTATTTT.

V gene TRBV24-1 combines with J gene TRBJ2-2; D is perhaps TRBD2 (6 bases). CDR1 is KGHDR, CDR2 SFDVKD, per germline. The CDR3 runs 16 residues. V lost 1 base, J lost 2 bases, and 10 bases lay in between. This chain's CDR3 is CATSDFGRANTGELFF. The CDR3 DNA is TGTGCCACCAGTGATTTCGGGAGAGCAAACACCGGGGAGCTGTTTTTT.

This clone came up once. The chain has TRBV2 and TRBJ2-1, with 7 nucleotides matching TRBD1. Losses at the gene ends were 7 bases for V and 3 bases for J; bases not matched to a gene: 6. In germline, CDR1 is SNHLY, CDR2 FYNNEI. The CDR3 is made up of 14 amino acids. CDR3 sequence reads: CASKRQGGYNEQFF. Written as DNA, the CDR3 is TGTGCCAGCAAGAGACAGGGTGGCTACAATGAGCAGTTCTTC.

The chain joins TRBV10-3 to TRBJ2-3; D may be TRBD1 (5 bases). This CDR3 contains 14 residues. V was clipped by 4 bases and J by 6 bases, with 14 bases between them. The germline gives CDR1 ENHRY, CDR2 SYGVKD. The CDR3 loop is CAISAAGMTDTQYF. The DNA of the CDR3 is TGTGCCATCAGTGCGGCAGGGATGACGGATACGCAGTATTTT.

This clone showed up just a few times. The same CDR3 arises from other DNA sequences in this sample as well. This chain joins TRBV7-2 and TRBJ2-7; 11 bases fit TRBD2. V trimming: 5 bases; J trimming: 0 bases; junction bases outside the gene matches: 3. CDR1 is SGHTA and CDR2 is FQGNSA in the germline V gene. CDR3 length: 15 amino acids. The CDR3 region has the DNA TGTGCCAGCAGCCTGACTAGCGGGAACTCCTACGAGCAGTACTTC. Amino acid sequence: CASSLTSGNSYEQYF.

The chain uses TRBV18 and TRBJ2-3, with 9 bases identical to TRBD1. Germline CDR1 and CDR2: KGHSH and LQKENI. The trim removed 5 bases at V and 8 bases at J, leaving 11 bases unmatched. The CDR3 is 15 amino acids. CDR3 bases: TGTGCCAGCTCAGATACAGGGGGCGCGATCGTTACGCAGTATTTT. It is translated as CASSDTGGAIVTQYF.

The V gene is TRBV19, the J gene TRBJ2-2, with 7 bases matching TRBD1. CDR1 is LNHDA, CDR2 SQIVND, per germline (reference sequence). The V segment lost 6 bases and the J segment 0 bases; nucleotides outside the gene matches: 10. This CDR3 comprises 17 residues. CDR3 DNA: TGTGCCAGTAGCAAATATACCGGGACAGCGAACACCGGGGAGCTGTTTTTT. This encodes CASSKYTGTANTGELFF.

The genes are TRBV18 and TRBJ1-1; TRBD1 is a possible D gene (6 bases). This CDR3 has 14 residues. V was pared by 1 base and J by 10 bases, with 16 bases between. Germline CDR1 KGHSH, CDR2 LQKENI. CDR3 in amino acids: CASSPRDTPPGAFF. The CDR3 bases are TGTGCCAGCTCACCACGGGACACCCCACCCGGAGCTTTCTTT.

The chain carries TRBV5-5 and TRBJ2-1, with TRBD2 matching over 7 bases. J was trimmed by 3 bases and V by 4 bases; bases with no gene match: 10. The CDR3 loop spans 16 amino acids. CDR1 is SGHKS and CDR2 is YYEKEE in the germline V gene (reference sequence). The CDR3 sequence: CASSPYFTGGYNEQFF. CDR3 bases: TGTGCCAGCAGCCCCTACTTTACGGGAGGCTACAATGAGCAGTTCTTC.